Listed below are T cell receptor beta chains from one sample, sequenced in a study of PD-1 blockade in classical Hodgkin lymphoma. Produced via immunoSEQ multiplex PCR; TCRdb's table is partial and in-frame only. The table shows about 21,000 clones, with approximately 94% occurring only once. What was sequenced was peripheral blood mononuclear cells (PBMCs). These receptors all come from a human donor with classical Hodgkin lymphoma. CDR3s include the opening cysteine and the closing phenylalanine or tryptophan. Each record gives: CDR3 protein, CDR3 DNA, clone size, V gene, J gene, D gene. D genes are given only for firm matches. Rows may omit the clone size; those that give it use once, few, many or a size class.

CDR3: CASSLRIKTYEQYF
DNA: TGTGCCAGCAGCTTGAGAATAAAGACCTACGAGCAGTACTTC
size: few
V: TRBV7-6
J: TRBJ2-7
D: -

CDR3: CASSWDPGPYEQYF
DNA: TGTGCCAGCAGCTGGGACCCCGGACCCTACGAGCAGTACTTC
size: -
V: TRBV11-2
J: TRBJ2-7
D: -

CDR3: CASSLGVGDYPTDTQYF
DNA: TGTGCCAGCAGCTTAGGGGTGGGGGACTACCCCACAGATACGCAGTATTTT
size: -
V: TRBV13
J: TRBJ2-3
D: TRBD2

CDR3: CASSPRRSVFSYEQYF
DNA: TGTGCCAGCAGCCCCAGGCGGAGCGTATTCTCCTACGAGCAGTACTTC
size: -
V: TRBV7-2
J: TRBJ2-7
D: -

CDR3: CASTTAGGTDTQYF
DNA: TGTGCCAGCACCACAGCGGGAGGCACAGATACGCAGTATTTT
size: -
V: TRBV6-9
J: TRBJ2-3
D: TRBD2

CDR3: CASSFGGYTYNEQFF
DNA: TGTGCCAGCAGTTTTGGGGGGTACACCTACAATGAGCAGTTCTTC
size: -
V: TRBV28
J: TRBJ2-1
D: -

CDR3: CASSVGLAGKNNEQFF
DNA: TGTGCCAGCAGCGTAGGTCTAGCGGGGAAAAACAATGAGCAGTTCTTC
size: -
V: TRBV9
J: TRBJ2-1
D: TRBD2

CDR3: CASSQGVVKNIQYF
DNA: TGTGCCAGCAGCCAAGGGGTGGTCAAAAACATTCAGTACTTC
size: -
V: TRBV16
J: TRBJ2-4
D: -

CDR3: CASSSTGGWETQYF
DNA: TGTGCCAGCAGCTCTACAGGGGGCTGGGAGACCCAGTACTTC
size: once
V: TRBV7-2
J: TRBJ2-5
D: TRBD1

CDR3: CASSPALGTDTQYF
DNA: TGCGCCAGCAGCCCCGCCCTAGGCACAGATACGCAGTATTTT
size: -
V: TRBV5-1
J: TRBJ2-3
D: -